This passage covers 30 T cell receptor beta chains from one sample sequenced in a study of cytotoxic CD8 clonotypes in ibrutinib-treated CLL. Generated by immunoSEQ multiplex PCR, the TCRdb table keeps only in-frame clones and is missing some. Of about 36,000 clones listed, 71% are singletons. The material sequenced was PBMCs, taken at disease progression, from a patient treated with ibrutinib. The source of these receptors is a human donor with chronic lymphocytic leukemia.

This chain uses TRBV6-1 with TRBJ1-6, with 9 bases that match TRBD1. The CDR3 extends over 15 amino acids. Germline values: CDR1 MNHNS, CDR2 SASEGT. V trimming: 6 bases; J trimming: 8 bases; junction bases outside the gene matches: 8. The CDR3: CASSSTGGLDSPLHF. The DNA of the CDR3 is TGTGCCAGCAGCTCGACAGGGGGATTGGATTCACCCCTCCACTTT.

The J gene is TRBJ2-7, the V gene TRBV7-9, with TRBD1 identical over 10 bases. Germline CDR1 is SEHNR and CDR2 is FQNEAQ (reference sequence). With 1 base clipped from V and 2 bases from J, the junction kept 5 bases outside the gene matches. The CDR3 is 16 residues long. In DNA, the CDR3 is TGTGCCAGCAGCTTAGAGTTGACAGGGGGCGCCTACGAGCAGTACTTC. This encodes CASSLELTGGAYEQYF. The entire variable domain, with the rest obtained from reference TRBV7-9 and TRBJ2-7, is as follows: DTGVSQNPRHKITKRGQNVTFRCDPISEHNRLYWYRQTLGQGPEFLTYFQNEAQLEKSRLLSDRFSAERPKGSFSTLEIQRTEQGDSAMYLCASSLELTGGAYEQYFGPGTRLTVT.

The genes are TRBV19 and TRBJ1-5, with 9 bases that match TRBD1. The germline gives CDR1 LNHDA, CDR2 SQIVND (reference sequence). This CDR3 is 16 amino acids long. Germline trimming cut 7 bases from V and 6 bases from J; bases unmatched to any gene: 13. The CDR3 spells CASTNNIQGAGQPQHF. The CDR3 DNA reads as TGTGCCAGTACCAATAATATACAGGGGGCAGGTCAGCCCCAGCATTTT.

The J gene is TRBJ1-2, the V gene TRBV5-5, with 8 nucleotides matching TRBD1. Trimming cost V 4 bases and J 4 bases; bases outside gene matches: 3. The CDR3 length is 13 residues. Germline-derived CDR1 and CDR2 are SGHKS and YYEKEE (reference sequence). CDR3 amino acids: CASSTGQGYGYTF. As DNA, the CDR3 is TGTGCCAGCAGCACCGGACAGGGCTATGGCTACACCTTC.

V gene TRBV18 combines with J gene TRBJ1-3, with no clear D. The CDR3 covers 14 residues. Trimming removed 2 bases from V and 1 base from J, with 6 bases in between. Germline lookup yields CDR1 KGHSH and CDR2 LQKENI. The CDR3 loop is CASSPGVSGNTIYF. In DNA, the CDR3 is TGTGCCAGCTCACCAGGGGTTTCTGGAAACACCATATATTTT.

This clone turned up a few times. The chain joins TRBV19 to TRBJ1-1; TRBD1 agrees at 8 bases. The germline CDR1 and CDR2 sequences are LNHDA and SQIVND (reference sequence). Trimming removed 3 bases from V and 5 bases from J; junction bases left unmatched: 5. The CDR3 has 14 amino acids. The CDR3 is CASSMTGAVTEAFF. CDR3 coding DNA: TGTGCCAGTAGTATGACAGGGGCGGTGACTGAAGCTTTCTTT.

This clone came up a few times. The chain carries TRBV10-3 and TRBJ1-6; no definite D call. The CDR3 is made up of 15 amino acids. V lost 0 bases and J lost 6, with 9 bases in between. Germline V gene data show CDR1 as ENHRY and CDR2 as SYGVKD. CDR3 bases: TGTGCCATCAGTGAGTCGGCCGAGCCTAATTCACCCCTCCACTTT. Its protein product is CAISESAEPNSPLHF.

The V call is TRBV5-1, the J call TRBJ2-5, with 7 bases that match TRBD1. The CDR3 loop spans 18 amino acids. V was clipped by 4 bases and J by 2 bases; unmatched bases: 17. Germline lookup yields CDR1 SGHRS and CDR2 YFSETQ. The CDR3 sequence: CASSTRGIANGPQETQYF. The CDR3 nucleotides read TGCGCCAGCAGCACCAGGGGGATTGCCAATGGTCCGCAAGAGACCCAGTACTTC.

This chain uses TRBV15 with TRBJ1-2; 8 bases are a match to TRBD1. In germline, CDR1 is LNHNV, CDR2 YYDKDF (reference sequence). V was clipped by 1 base and J by 0 bases; unmatched bases: 7. This CDR3 spans 17 amino acids. The CDR3 spells CATSRGAGGKANYGYTF. CDR3 nucleotide sequence: TGTGCCACCAGCAGAGGGGCAGGGGGCAAGGCTAACTATGGCTACACCTTC. The variable domain in full, completed from reference TRBV15 and TRBJ1-2, reads DAMVIQNPRYQVTQFGKPVTLSCSQTLNHNVMYWYQQKSSQAPKLLFHYYDKDFNNEADTPDNFQSRRPNTSFCFLDIRSPGLGDTAMYLCATSRGAGGKANYGYTFGSGTRLTVV.

V usage is TRBV7-9 and J usage is TRBJ2-7; possibly TRBD1 for D (7 bases). Germline CDR1 SEHNR, CDR2 FQNEAQ (reference sequence). V was cut by 2 bases and J by 3 bases, with 17 bases left in between. The CDR3 loop spans 16 amino acids. The CDR3 loop is CASSLWGGTENYEQYF. DNA of the CDR3: TGTGCCAGCAGCTTATGGGGCGGGACAGAGAACTACGAGCAGTACTTC.

J is TRBJ1-5 and V is TRBV6-5; 8 positions agree with TRBD1. V lost 9 bases, J lost 5 bases, and 6 bases stayed unmatched. Germline V gives CDR1 MNHEY, CDR2 SVGAGI. The CDR3 contains 13 residues. This CDR3 is CASGQGWDQPQHF. The DNA of the CDR3 is TGTGCCAGTGGACAGGGCTGGGATCAGCCCCAGCATTTT.

V gene TRBV14 combines with J gene TRBJ1-4; D is uncertain. V shed 4 bases and J shed 3 bases, with 18 bases lying between them. The CDR3 is 17 residues long. Per germline, CDR1 SGHDN and CDR2 FVKESK. The CDR3 bases are TGTGCCAGCAGCCGGTATTATCCGCTCACCTCTAATGAAAAACTGTTTTTT. Residues: CASSRYYPLTSNEKLFF.

This clone has at least ten counts. The V call is TRBV5-4, the J call TRBJ2-7; tentatively, D is TRBD2 (5 bases). Per germline, CDR1 SGHNT and CDR2 YYREEE (reference sequence). The CDR3 totals 13 residues. The V and J ends lost 2 bases and 3 bases respectively, with 9 bases between them. The CDR3 loop is CASSFAGVYEQYF. The CDR3 DNA follows: TGTGCCAGCAGCTTTGCGGGCGTCTACGAGCAGTACTTC.

V usage is TRBV6-5 and J usage is TRBJ1-2; D is unclear. Germline V gene lookup returns CDR1 MNHEY and CDR2 SVGAGI. This CDR3 has 13 amino acids. Trimming pared 6 bases from V and 2 bases from J, leaving 10 bases between. The CDR3 region is CASSFVRNYGYTF. The CDR3 DNA is TGTGCCAGCAGCTTTGTAAGGAACTATGGCTACACCTTC.

The chain's CDR3 is CASSESGPGGLGEQYF. The CDR3 DNA follows: TGTGCCAGCAGTGAATCTGGGCCAGGGGGGCTGGGAGAGCAGTACTTC. The rearrangement links TRBV25-1 to TRBJ2-7; TRBD1 is a possible D gene (7 bases). Trimming shortened V by 1 base and J by 7 bases, and 20 bases separated the two germline ends. Germline V gene data show CDR1 as MGHDK and CDR2 as SYGVNS. The CDR3 runs to 16 residues.

J is TRBJ2-5 and V is TRBV5-1; 8 nucleotides line up with TRBD2. This CDR3 has 14 residues. Germline values: CDR1 SGHRS, CDR2 YFSETQ. V shed 4 bases, J shed 5 bases, and the junction held 7 bases outside the gene matches. Written as DNA, the CDR3 is TGCGCCAGCAGCGCACTAGCGGCCACCGAGACCCAGTACTTC. This codes for CASSALAATETQYF.

CDR3 DNA: TGCGCCAGCAGCCTCGGAAACACCGGGGAGCTGTTTTTT. It encodes CASSLGNTGELFF. V and J are TRBV4-1 and TRBJ2-2, with D unresolved. CDR1 is MGHRA and CDR2 is YSYEKL in the germline V gene. The V end lost 4 bases, the J end lost 2 bases, and 5 bases lay between the germline ends. The CDR3 covers 13 residues.

V usage is TRBV6-6 and J usage is TRBJ1-2; D unresolved. Per germline, CDR1 MNHNY and CDR2 SVGAGI (reference sequence). With 2 bases removed from V and 8 bases from J, the gap between germline ends came to 12 bases. This CDR3 region has 13 residues. CDR3 sequence (DNA): TGTGCCAGCAGTTACGACCGGAGAAGGGGCTACACCTTC. This sequence encodes CASSYDRRRGYTF.

In its sample, this clone was seen once. The genes are TRBV2 and TRBJ2-5; 10 positions agree with TRBD1. Trimming at V came to 6 bases and at J to 5 bases, leaving 9 bases not matched to a gene. The CDR3 sequence is 15 residues long. Germline lookup yields CDR1 SNHLY and CDR2 FYNNEI. Written as DNA, the CDR3 is TGTGCCAGCAGGGGAGACAGGGGGCTTCGGGAGACCCAGTACTTC. Its protein is CASRGDRGLRETQYF.

V is TRBV23-1 and J is TRBJ2-2; possibly TRBD2 for D (6 bases). TRBV23-1 is treated as an ORF (open reading frame) with a function not yet certain. This CDR3 has 18 residues. Between the trimmed V and J ends, which lost 4 bases and 5 bases, there was a span of 23 bases. The CDR3 DNA reads as TGCGCCAGCAGTCTAAACGGGAGCGTCCCCCCATATACCGGGGAGCTGTTTTTT. Protein: CASSLNGSVPPYTGELFF.

V is TRBV27 and J is TRBJ1-2, with 7 bases matching TRBD1. This CDR3 comprises 13 residues. With V trimmed by 5 bases and J by 4 bases, 4 bases remained unmatched. Germline values: CDR1 MNHEY, CDR2 SMNVEV (reference sequence). In DNA, the CDR3 is TGTGCCAGCAGTCCAGACAGGGTCTATGGCTACACCTTC. Encoded protein: CASSPDRVYGYTF.

The chain couples TRBV10-1 to TRBJ2-1; perhaps TRBD1 as D (6 bases). V lost 5 bases and J lost 1, with 12 bases in between. Per the germline V gene, CDR1 is WNHNN and CDR2 is SYGVQD (reference sequence). This CDR3 is 15 amino acids long. The CDR3 sequence: CASSRQDESYNEQFF. The CDR3 bases are TGCGCCAGCAGTCGACAGGACGAATCCTACAATGAGCAGTTCTTC.

The genes are TRBV6-5 and TRBJ1-6; 9 bases map to TRBD1. The CDR3 consists of 14 residues. The ends lost 6 bases at V and 10 bases at J; junction bases unmatched: 7. Germline V gene data show CDR1 as MNHEY and CDR2 as SVGAGI. CDR3 protein: CASRYPGQGSPLHF. In nucleotides, the CDR3 is TGTGCCAGCAGGTATCCGGGACAGGGCTCACCCCTCCACTTT.

In its sample, this clone was seen once. The rearrangement joins TRBV19 to TRBJ1-1; 10 nucleotides align to TRBD1. With V trimmed by 5 bases and J by 3 bases, 3 bases remained unmatched. Germline V gene sequence: CDR1 LNHDA, CDR2 SQIVND (reference sequence). The CDR3 has 14 amino acids. The CDR3 here is CASSRGTGDTEAFF. CDR3 bases: TGTGCCAGTAGTCGAGGGACAGGGGACACTGAAGCTTTCTTT.

The chain couples TRBV2 to TRBJ2-2, with 7 bases identical to TRBD2. The ends lost 4 bases at V and 2 bases at J; junction bases unmatched: 4. From germline, CDR1 is SNHLY and CDR2 FYNNEI. The CDR3 runs to 15 residues. CDR3 bases: TGTGCCAGCAGTGGGGCGGGGGAAAACACCGGGGAGCTGTTTTTT. Its protein is CASSGAGENTGELFF. The variable domain in full, completed from reference TRBV2 and TRBJ2-2, reads EPEVTQTPSHQVTQMGQEVILRCVPISNHLYFYWYRQILGQKVEFLVSFYNNEISEKSEIFDDQFSVERPDGSNFTLKIRSTKLEDSAMYFCASSGAGENTGELFFGEGSRLTVL.

This clone was seen a single time. V and J are TRBV5-6 and TRBJ2-3, with no clear D. The germline V and J ends were trimmed by 0 bases and 0 bases, with 5 bases remaining between them. Germline values: CDR1 SGHDT, CDR2 YYEEEE. The CDR3 covers 14 residues. The CDR3 DNA follows: TGTGCCAGCAGCTTGGTGGGTAGCACAGATACGCAGTATTTT. Its protein product is CASSLVGSTDTQYF.

This clone was found once. The chain combines TRBV4-1 with TRBJ2-7; D is unresolved. The length of the CDR3 is 14 residues. Trimming cost V 0 bases and J 1 base, with 7 bases left between them. CDR1 MGHRA and CDR2 YSYEKL come from the germline V gene. The CDR3, as DNA: TGCGCCAGCAGCCAAGATTTGGGTTCCTACGAGCAGTACTTC. Translation: CASSQDLGSYEQYF.

Comments on this clone: At one of its ends the junction is not consistent with the germline gene, which may arise from a read error. The V call is TRBV5-1, the J call TRBJ2-2; TRBD1 matches 10 bases. CDR3 length: 17 residues. Germline V lookup: CDR1 SGHRS, CDR2 YFSETQ. In nucleotides, the CDR3 is TGCGCCAGCAGCTCCCTCCCGGGACAGGGGAACCCCGGGGAGCTGTTTTTT. Protein sequence: CASSSLPGQGNPGELFF.

This clone was seen a handful of times. The chain uses TRBV4-1 and TRBJ2-3, with 8 bases identical to TRBD2. The V and J ends lost 2 bases and 6 bases, in that order; junction bases with no gene match: 10. The CDR3 extends over 16 amino acids. From germline, CDR1 is MGHRA and CDR2 YSYEKL. Here the CDR3 reads CASSQSPGLVGDTQYF. The CDR3 region has the DNA TGCGCCAGCAGCCAATCTCCGGGACTAGTAGGTGATACGCAGTATTTT.

This rearrangement joins TRBV5-6 to TRBJ1-3; no firm D call. Germline V gives CDR1 SGHDT, CDR2 YYEEEE. Trimming cost V 4 bases and J 2 bases, with 4 bases left between them. The CDR3 sequence is 12 residues long. The CDR3 loop reads CASSETGNTIYF. For the CDR3, the DNA is TGTGCCAGCAGCGAGACTGGAAACACCATATATTTT.